The rows below give T cell receptor beta chains drawn from one sample of a study of T cells after yellow fever vaccination. TCRdb re-called the 5' RACE reads through MiXCR, storing one row per CDR3 protein. Of around 250,000 distinct CDR3 sequences in the sample, about 5.2% were seen once. Sequencing used CD4+ T cells sorted from PBMCs, obtained on the day of the yellow fever booster vaccination. The receptors were gathered from a man aged 18 to 35 who received the YFV17D yellow fever vaccine. Each CDR3 is given with its conserved first and last residue. A D gene is named only where the DNA matches it firmly. Expanded clones are given a class, and other clones once, few, many or no size at all.

V,D,size,J,DNA,CDR3
TRBV4-1,.,many,TRBJ1-1,TGCGCCAGCCGCGGCCTACTCCTCAACACTGAAGCTTTCTTT,CASRGLLLNTEAFF
TRBV9,TRBD2,.,TRBJ2-3,TGTGCCAGCAGCGTGTCTAGCGGGGGGGCCTTTACGTCAGATACGCAGTATTTT,CASSVSSGGAFTSDTQYF
TRBV3-1,.,few,TRBJ1-6,TGTGCCAGCAGCCAGGTCATGGGATCACCCCTCCACTTT,CASSQVMGSPLHF
TRBV24-1,TRBD1,.,TRBJ2-1,TGTGCCACCAGTGACCCCCCCGGGACAGAGGGGAATGAGCAGTTCTTC,CATSDPPGTEGNEQFF
TRBV7-9,TRBD2,many,TRBJ2-1,TGTGCCAGCAGCGGGCGACTAGCGGGGGATGGCAATGAGCAGTTCTTC,CASSGRLAGDGNEQFF
TRBV20-1,.,few,TRBJ2-3,TGCAGTGCTTCTGACAGTAGAGGGACAGATACGCAGTATTTT,CSASDSRGTDTQYF
TRBV20-1,.,.,TRBJ2-1,TGCAGTGCTAGAGCGGTTGGATCTCATGAGCAGTTCTTC,CSARAVGSHEQFF
TRBV5-1,.,many,TRBJ2-5,TGCGCCAGCAGCTTGGGGAGGATCCAAGAGACCCAGTACTTC,CASSLGRIQETQYF
TRBV18,.,.,TRBJ2-6,TGTGCCAGCTCACGGGACCCCACAGGGACTGGGGCCAACGTCCTGACTTTC,CASSRDPTGTGANVLTF
TRBV4-2,TRBD1,many,TRBJ2-3,TGTGCCAGCAGCCAAGTGGGACAGGGTGTGGCAGATACGCAGTATTTT,CASSQVGQGVADTQYF
TRBV5-1,TRBD2,many,TRBJ2-1,TGCGCCAGCAGCGCACTCACTAGCGGGGGGGCCCGTGAGCAGTTCTTC,CASSALTSGGAREQFF
TRBV7-2,.,.,TRBJ1-5,TGTGCCAGCAGCTTTGAATTTAACCAGCCCCAGCATTTT,CASSFEFNQPQHF
TRBV18,.,.,TRBJ2-2,TGTGCCAGCTCACCCCTACAGGGCAAGAACACCGGGGAGCTGTTTTTT,CASSPLQGKNTGELFF
TRBV6-6,.,few,TRBJ1-6,TGTGCCAGCCTTAGCTCCTATAATTCACCCCTCCACTTT,CASLSSYNSPLHF
TRBV7-9,.,few,TRBJ1-5,TGTGCCAGCAGCACTAGTCGCAATCAGCCCCAGCATTTT,CASSTSRNQPQHF
TRBV19,.,.,TRBJ2-3,TGTGCCAGTAGTATACCCGCACTGGGTGAGGGAGATACGCAGTATTTT,CASSIPALGEGDTQYF
TRBV6-6,.,.,TRBJ2-7,TGTGCCAGCAGTCGGGAACTAGGAACGACCTACGAGCAGTACTTC,CASSRELGTTYEQYF
TRBV7-3,.,many,TRBJ1-2,TGTGCCAGCAGCTTGGAACCTACGAACTATGGCTACACCTTC,CASSLEPTNYGYTF
TRBV6-5,.,few,TRBJ2-3,TGTGCCAGCTGGAGGTCAGGAACAGATACGCAGTATTTT,CASWRSGTDTQYF
TRBV6-5,.,many,TRBJ1-5,TGTGCCAGCACCCCCAGGGCAGGTCTCAATCAGCCCCAGCATTTT,CASTPRAGLNQPQHF
TRBV9,TRBD1,.,TRBJ1-6,TGTGCCAGCAGCATACAAGGACAGGGTTCACCCCTCCACTTT,CASSIQGQGSPLHF
TRBV9,.,many,TRBJ2-7,TGTGCCAGCAGCCCGCGCCGGACGGGTAGTAACGACGAGCAGTACTTC,CASSPRRTGSNDEQYF
TRBV20-1,TRBD1,.,TRBJ2-4,TGCAGTGCTAGCGGGACAGGGAGTTTGGGAACCATTCAGTACTTC,CSASGTGSLGTIQYF
TRBV12-3/TRBV12-4,.,.,TRBJ1-2,TGTGCCAGCAGTCAAACAGCGGGGGGCTACACCTTC,CASSQTAGGYTF
TRBV7-8,TRBD2,many,TRBJ2-1,TGTGCCAGCAGCTTAGAAGCGGGGAGCTCCTACAATGAGCAGTTCTTC,CASSLEAGSSYNEQFF
TRBV7-9,TRBD2,many,TRBJ2-5,TGTGCCAGCCGAACTAGCGGGGGCCAAGAGACCCAGTACTTC,CASRTSGGQETQYF
TRBV11-2,TRBD2,few,TRBJ2-7,TGTGCCAGCCTTAGTCTTACGGGGGGCTCCTACGAGCAGTACTTC,CASLSLTGGSYEQYF
TRBV5-6,.,many,TRBJ2-1,TGTGCCAGCAGCCTCAGACCCAATGAGCAGTTCTTC,CASSLRPNEQFF
TRBV7-2,.,few,TRBJ1-1,TGTGCCAGCAGCCCTGGAGGGGTTGGGAGGTCTGAAGCTTTCTTT,CASSPGGVGRSEAFF
TRBV18,TRBD1,.,TRBJ2-6,TGTGCCAGCTCGCTGAACGACAGGGGAGGATCCTCTGGGGCCAACGTCCTGACTTTC,CASSLNDRGGSSGANVLTF
TRBV20-1,.,many,TRBJ2-3,TGCAGTGCTATTCGCTATTACGCGGGGCACCTCACAGATACGCAGTATTTT,CSAIRYYAGHLTDTQYF
TRBV12-3/TRBV12-4,.,many,TRBJ2-3,TGTGCCAGCAGTTTCCCAGGGGGGTCAGGAGATACGCAGTATTTT,CASSFPGGSGDTQYF
TRBV6-5,.,.,TRBJ1-1,TGTGCCACCGAGAGGGGTGGCACTGAAGCTTTCTTT,CATERGGTEAFF
TRBV27,.,many,TRBJ1-6,TGTGCCAGCACCCGGAGCTCCTATAATTCACCCCTCCACTTT,CASTRSSYNSPLHF
TRBV12-5,TRBD2,few,TRBJ2-5,TGTGCTAGTGGTTTGGGACTGGGACTAGCTGAAGAGACCCAGTACTTC,CASGLGLGLAEETQYF
TRBV7-2,.,few,TRBJ2-3,TGTGCCAGCAGCTTATCATTCGCGGGGTTCACAGATACGCAGTATTTT,CASSLSFAGFTDTQYF
TRBV5-8,.,.,TRBJ2-7,TGTGCCAGCAGCTTCGGAACAATCGTGCAGTACTTC,CASSFGTIVQYF
TRBV2,TRBD1,few,TRBJ2-1,TGTGCCAGCAGCGAGACAGGGGTGCGGTCGGGCAATGAGCAGTTCTTC,CASSETGVRSGNEQFF
TRBV29-1,.,few,TRBJ2-3,TGCAGCGTTGAACGTGGTGACAGCACAGATACGCAGTATTTT,CSVERGDSTDTQYF
TRBV10-3,.,many,TRBJ2-5,TGTGCCATCAGGAACAGGGAAGAGACCCAGTACTTC,CAIRNREETQYF
TRBV10-3,.,many,TRBJ2-5,TGTGCCATCAGTAGACAGCAAGAGACCCAGTACTTC,CAISRQQETQYF
TRBV20-1,.,many,TRBJ1-5,TGCAGTGCGGGGCAGCTTAGCAATCAGCCCCAGCATTTT,CSAGQLSNQPQHF
TRBV20-1,.,.,TRBJ1-4,TGCAGTGTTTCACACGGGGAGGAAAAACTGTTTTTT,CSVSHGEEKLFF
TRBV12-3/TRBV12-4,.,few,TRBJ2-1,TGTGCCAGCAGTTTAGCCCAGGAATGGTATGAGCAGTTCTTC,CASSLAQEWYEQFF
TRBV18,.,.,TRBJ1-5,TGTGCCAGCTCACCAGGGAACAATCAGCCCCAGCATTTT,CASSPGNNQPQHF
TRBV18,.,few,TRBJ1-1,TGTGCCAGCTCACCCGGGGAGGGGAACACTGAAGCTTTCTTT,CASSPGEGNTEAFF
TRBV5-1,.,few,TRBJ1-6,TGCGCCAGCAGCTTGGGAGACAGGCAATATAATTCACCCCTCCACTTT,CASSLGDRQYNSPLHF
TRBV12-3/TRBV12-4,TRBD2,.,TRBJ2-3,TGTGCCAGCAGGCCTAGCGGGGGGTCTGGAGTCACAGATACGCAGTATTTT,CASRPSGGSGVTDTQYF
TRBV20-1,TRBD2,.,TRBJ2-3,TGCAGTGCTGTAGGGCTAGCGGGGACCCTGGGGACGCAGTATTTT,CSAVGLAGTLGTQYF
TRBV5-1,.,.,TRBJ2-1,TGCGCCAGCAGCTTGGCCACAGCTAATGAGCAGTTCTTC,CASSLATANEQFF
TRBV20-1,.,few,TRBJ2-3,TGCAGTGCTAGGTTCCTCTCTGGGACCGATACGCAGTATTTT,CSARFLSGTDTQYF
TRBV11-1,.,many,TRBJ2-7,TGTGCCAGCAGCGCCTGGACAGCGAGCTCCTACGAGCAGTACTTC,CASSAWTASSYEQYF
TRBV10-1,.,.,TRBJ2-3,TGCGCCAGCAGTGATCCGGCGGGGCAGGGAGATACGCAGTATTTT,CASSDPAGQGDTQYF